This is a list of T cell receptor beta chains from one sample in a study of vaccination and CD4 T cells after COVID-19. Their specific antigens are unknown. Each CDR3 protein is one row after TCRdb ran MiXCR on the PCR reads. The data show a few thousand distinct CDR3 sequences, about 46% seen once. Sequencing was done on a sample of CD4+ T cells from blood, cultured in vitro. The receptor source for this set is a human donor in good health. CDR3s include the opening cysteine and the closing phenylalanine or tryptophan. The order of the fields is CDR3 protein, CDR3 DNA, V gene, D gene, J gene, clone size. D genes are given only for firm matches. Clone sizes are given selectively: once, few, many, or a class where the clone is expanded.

CDR3 protein: CATSGERGSTDTQYF
CDR3 DNA: TGTGCCACCAGCGGGGAGCGGGGGAGTACGGATACGCAGTATTTT
V gene: TRBV15
D gene: TRBD2
J gene: TRBJ2-3
clone size: NA

CDR3 protein: CASSLPGRYQPQHF
CDR3 DNA: TGTGCCAGCAGCCTCCCGGGCCGGTATCAGCCCCAGCATTTT
V gene: TRBV28
D gene: NA
J gene: TRBJ1-5
clone size: NA

CDR3 protein: CASSESLDTQYF
CDR3 DNA: TGTGCCAGCAGTGAATCGTTAGATACGCAGTATTTT
V gene: TRBV2
D gene: NA
J gene: TRBJ2-3
clone size: NA

CDR3 protein: CASVGPPGGYTF
CDR3 DNA: TGTGCCAGCGTTGGCCCCCCGGGTGGCTACACCTTC
V gene: TRBV7-3
D gene: NA
J gene: TRBJ1-2
clone size: NA

CDR3 protein: CASSQSGGAHNEQFF
CDR3 DNA: TGTGCCAGCAGCCAGAGCGGGGGGGCCCACAATGAGCAGTTCTTC
V gene: TRBV7-3
D gene: TRBD2
J gene: TRBJ2-1
clone size: NA

CDR3 protein: CASSRQGVVNEQFF
CDR3 DNA: TGTGCCAGCAGCAGGCAGGGGGTCGTCAATGAGCAGTTCTTC
V gene: TRBV11-3
D gene: TRBD1
J gene: TRBJ2-1
clone size: few

CDR3 protein: CSARSIAAGLLRAFF
CDR3 DNA: TGCAGTGCTAGGAGCATTGCTGCAGGGCTCCTCCGAGCTTTCTTT
V gene: TRBV20-1
D gene: NA
J gene: TRBJ1-1
clone size: NA

CDR3 protein: CASRGTGAFNQPQHF
CDR3 DNA: TGTGCCAGTAGAGGGACAGGGGCCTTCAATCAGCCCCAGCATTTT
V gene: TRBV19
D gene: TRBD1
J gene: TRBJ1-5
clone size: NA

CDR3 protein: CSARYYGYTF
CDR3 DNA: TGCAGTGCTAGATACTATGGCTACACCTTC
V gene: TRBV20-1
D gene: NA
J gene: TRBJ1-2
clone size: few

CDR3 protein: CASSLLGKGNYGYTF
CDR3 DNA: TGTGCCAGCAGTTTACTAGGTAAGGGGAACTATGGCTACACCTTC
V gene: TRBV28
D gene: NA
J gene: TRBJ1-2
clone size: NA

CDR3 protein: CASSQHRGGTSETQYF
CDR3 DNA: TGTGCCAGCAGCCAACACAGGGGGGGGACATCGGAGACCCAGTACTTC
V gene: TRBV14
D gene: NA
J gene: TRBJ2-5
clone size: NA

CDR3 protein: CASSLEDATDTQYF
CDR3 DNA: TGTGCCAGCAGCTTAGAGGACGCGACAGATACGCAGTATTTT
V gene: TRBV11-3
D gene: NA
J gene: TRBJ2-3
clone size: NA

CDR3 protein: CASSRTGLEGMNTEAFF
CDR3 DNA: TGTGCCAGCAGTCGGACAGGGCTAGAAGGGATGAACACTGAAGCTTTCTTT
V gene: TRBV6-1
D gene: TRBD1
J gene: TRBJ1-1
clone size: few

CDR3 protein: CASSFSGGIVGEQFF
CDR3 DNA: TGTGCCAGCAGTTTTAGCGGGGGCATAGTGGGTGAGCAGTTCTTC
V gene: TRBV27
D gene: TRBD2
J gene: TRBJ2-1
clone size: NA

CDR3 protein: CASGRLAGAEQYF
CDR3 DNA: TGTGCCAGCGGAAGACTAGCGGGAGCCGAGCAGTACTTC
V gene: TRBV6-1
D gene: TRBD2
J gene: TRBJ2-7
clone size: NA

CDR3 protein: CSARDQDIGPLHF
CDR3 DNA: TGCAGTGCTAGAGATCAGGACATAGGTCCCCTCCACTTT
V gene: TRBV20-1
D gene: NA
J gene: TRBJ1-6
clone size: NA

CDR3 protein: CASSLTGGYQPQHF
CDR3 DNA: TGTGCCAGCAGTTTAACAGGGGGCTACCAGCCCCAGCATTTT
V gene: TRBV12-3/TRBV12-4
D gene: TRBD1
J gene: TRBJ1-5
clone size: NA

CDR3 protein: CSAAAGGGGYTF
CDR3 DNA: TGCAGCGCCGCGGCGGGGGGAGGTGGCTACACCTTC
V gene: TRBV29-1
D gene: NA
J gene: TRBJ1-2
clone size: NA

CDR3 protein: CASSPPRGRPMEQYF
CDR3 DNA: TGTGCCAGCAGCCCCCCTAGGGGCAGGCCTATGGAACAGTACTTC
V gene: TRBV21-1
D gene: NA
J gene: TRBJ2-7
clone size: once

CDR3 protein: CASSYSGRDGYTF
CDR3 DNA: TGTGCCAGCAGTTACTCGGGACGGGATGGCTACACCTTC
V gene: TRBV6-5
D gene: NA
J gene: TRBJ1-2
clone size: NA

CDR3 protein: CASSFTAGGAVTGELFF
CDR3 DNA: TGTGCCAGCAGCTTCACCGCCGGGGGCGCAGTCACCGGGGAGCTGTTTTTT
V gene: TRBV11-3
D gene: NA
J gene: TRBJ2-2
clone size: NA

CDR3 protein: CSGTGQLYEQYF
CDR3 DNA: TGCAGTGGGACGGGACAGCTCTACGAGCAGTACTTC
V gene: TRBV20-1
D gene: TRBD1
J gene: TRBJ2-7
clone size: NA

CDR3 protein: CATSDWTSGPQFF
CDR3 DNA: TGTGCCACCAGTGATTGGACTAGCGGGCCTCAGTTCTTC
V gene: TRBV24-1
D gene: TRBD2
J gene: TRBJ2-1
clone size: NA

CDR3 protein: CASSLTSGDGTQYF
CDR3 DNA: TGTGCCAGCAGCCTGACTAGCGGGGACGGGACCCAGTACTTC
V gene: TRBV7-3
D gene: TRBD2
J gene: TRBJ2-5
clone size: few

CDR3 protein: CASSPTGDYDGYTF
CDR3 DNA: TGCGCCAGCAGCCCTACAGGGGACTATGATGGCTACACCTTC
V gene: TRBV4-1
D gene: TRBD1
J gene: TRBJ1-2
clone size: few

CDR3 protein: CASSFEPGGLNTEAFF
CDR3 DNA: TGTGCCAGCAGCTTTGAGCCAGGGGGCCTGAACACTGAAGCTTTCTTT
V gene: TRBV7-6
D gene: TRBD1
J gene: TRBJ1-1
clone size: few

CDR3 protein: CATSDSAHQPQHF
CDR3 DNA: TGTGCCACCAGCGACAGCGCCCATCAGCCCCAGCATTTT
V gene: TRBV15
D gene: NA
J gene: TRBJ1-5
clone size: few

CDR3 protein: CSARGVGETQYF
CDR3 DNA: TGCAGTGCTAGAGGGGTGGGGGAGACCCAGTACTTC
V gene: TRBV20-1
D gene: NA
J gene: TRBJ2-5
clone size: NA

CDR3 protein: CASSLASGHSSYEQYF
CDR3 DNA: TGTGCCAGCAGCTTAGCATCGGGGCACAGCTCCTACGAGCAGTACTTC
V gene: TRBV7-9
D gene: NA
J gene: TRBJ2-7
clone size: once

CDR3 protein: CASSLYQGRPQHF
CDR3 DNA: TGTGCCAGCAGCTTATATCAGGGGCGGCCCCAGCATTTT
V gene: TRBV7-2
D gene: NA
J gene: TRBJ1-5
clone size: NA

CDR3 protein: CSASDRRSGNTIYF
CDR3 DNA: TGCAGTGCTAGCGACAGGCGCTCTGGAAACACCATATATTTT
V gene: TRBV20-1
D gene: NA
J gene: TRBJ1-3
clone size: few

CDR3 protein: CASSSNPGGTQYF
CDR3 DNA: TGTGCCAGCAGTTCCAACCCCGGGGGGACCCAGTACTTC
V gene: TRBV7-3
D gene: NA
J gene: TRBJ2-5
clone size: NA

CDR3 protein: CASSYFGGSPLHF
CDR3 DNA: TGTGCCAGCAGTTACTTCGGGGGTTCACCCCTCCACTTT
V gene: TRBV6-2/TRBV6-3
D gene: NA
J gene: TRBJ1-6
clone size: NA

CDR3 protein: CASSLGSATDTQYF
CDR3 DNA: TGTGCCAGCAGCTTAGGGTCGGCGACAGATACGCAGTATTTT
V gene: TRBV7-2
D gene: NA
J gene: TRBJ2-3
clone size: few

CDR3 protein: CASSWPGTDNQPQHF
CDR3 DNA: TGTGCCAGCAGTTGGCCCGGGACAGATAATCAGCCCCAGCATTTT
V gene: TRBV6-5
D gene: TRBD1
J gene: TRBJ1-5
clone size: NA

CDR3 protein: CSASTFRMGHNEQFF
CDR3 DNA: TGCAGTGCTTCAACGTTTAGGATGGGCCACAATGAGCAGTTCTTC
V gene: TRBV20-1
D gene: NA
J gene: TRBJ2-1
clone size: NA

CDR3 protein: CASSRGTPSANVLTF
CDR3 DNA: TGCGCCAGCAGCCGAGGCACACCCTCCGCCAACGTCCTGACTTTC
V gene: TRBV5-1
D gene: NA
J gene: TRBJ2-6
clone size: NA

CDR3 protein: CATAGQTNQPQHF
CDR3 DNA: TGTGCCACTGCGGGACAGACTAATCAGCCCCAGCATTTT
V gene: TRBV6-1
D gene: TRBD1
J gene: TRBJ1-5
clone size: few

CDR3 protein: CASSTSQGVNQPQHF
CDR3 DNA: NA
V gene: TRBV6-1
D gene: NA
J gene: TRBJ1-5
clone size: NA

CDR3 protein: CASSFGQGSGNTIYF
CDR3 DNA: TGTGCCAGCAGCTTCGGACAGGGCTCTGGAAACACCATATATTTT
V gene: TRBV7-2
D gene: TRBD1
J gene: TRBJ1-3
clone size: NA

CDR3 protein: CASSQDRAGGLRETQYF
CDR3 DNA: TGCGCCAGCAGCCAAGATAGGGCGGGGGGGCTCCGAGAGACCCAGTACTTC
V gene: TRBV4-3
D gene: TRBD2
J gene: TRBJ2-5
clone size: NA

CDR3 protein: CASSLGGQIQETQYF
CDR3 DNA: TGCGCCAGCAGCTTGGGGGGACAAATTCAAGAGACCCAGTACTTC
V gene: TRBV5-1
D gene: NA
J gene: TRBJ2-5
clone size: few

CDR3 protein: CATIRTARGSGELFF
CDR3 DNA: TGTGCCACTATCCGGACCGCACGGGGATCCGGGGAGCTGTTTTTT
V gene: TRBV2
D gene: NA
J gene: TRBJ2-2
clone size: NA

CDR3 protein: CASSLWSSEAFF
CDR3 DNA: TGTGCCAGCAGTTTATGGAGTAGTGAAGCTTTCTTT
V gene: TRBV28
D gene: NA
J gene: TRBJ1-1
clone size: NA

CDR3 protein: CSARYLAGDYEQYF
CDR3 DNA: TGCAGTGCTAGATACTTAGCGGGGGACTACGAGCAGTACTTC
V gene: TRBV20-1
D gene: TRBD2
J gene: TRBJ2-7
clone size: NA

CDR3 protein: CASSQETGVTEAFF
CDR3 DNA: TGCGCCAGCAGCCAAGAGACAGGGGTCACTGAAGCTTTCTTT
V gene: TRBV4-3
D gene: TRBD1
J gene: TRBJ1-1
clone size: few

CDR3 protein: CASSERWGANYGYTF
CDR3 DNA: TGTGCCAGCAGTGAAAGGTGGGGAGCGAACTATGGCTACACCTTC
V gene: TRBV2
D gene: NA
J gene: TRBJ1-2
clone size: NA

CDR3 protein: CASSFIPNQPQHF
CDR3 DNA: TGTGCCAGCAGCTTCATCCCCAATCAGCCCCAGCATTTT
V gene: TRBV6-1
D gene: NA
J gene: TRBJ1-5
clone size: few

CDR3 protein: CASSVTGENIQYF
CDR3 DNA: TGCGCCAGCAGCGTTACAGGGGAAAACATTCAGTACTTC
V gene: TRBV5-1
D gene: TRBD1
J gene: TRBJ2-4
clone size: NA

CDR3 protein: CSAPPGGTPYEQYF
CDR3 DNA: TGCAGTGCCCCCCCCGGCGGGACCCCCTACGAGCAGTACTTC
V gene: TRBV20-1
D gene: NA
J gene: TRBJ2-7
clone size: NA

CDR3 protein: CAAAALGLYGYTF
CDR3 DNA: TGTGCCGCGGCAGCCCTAGGGTTATATGGCTACACCTTC
V gene: TRBV6-1
D gene: NA
J gene: TRBJ1-2
clone size: NA

CDR3 protein: CASSFGDRDTGELFF
CDR3 DNA: TGTGCCAGCAGTTTCGGGGACAGGGACACCGGGGAGCTGTTTTTT
V gene: TRBV28
D gene: TRBD1
J gene: TRBJ2-2
clone size: NA